One sample yielded the 29 T cell receptor beta chains listed below, sequenced in a study of cytomegalovirus exposure and HLA in healthy donors. The method was immunoSEQ multiplex PCR; TCRdb's version includes in-frame clones alone and lacks a portion of them. This table has around 130,000 clones, approximately 89% appearing once. The sequenced sample was PBMCs. These TCRs come from a man aged 25-45 years in good health and CMV-seronegative.

The chain combines TRBV28 with TRBJ1-1; 8 bases fit TRBD1. The CDR3 is made up of 15 amino acids. Germline values: CDR1 MDHEN, CDR2 SYDVKM. The J segment lost 3 bases and the V segment lost 8 bases, leaving 11 bases of the junction unmatched. CDR3 DNA sequence: TGTGCCAGCGGCCTCCCGGACAGGGCGGACACTGAAGCTTTCTTT. This gives the protein CASGLPDRADTEAFF.

The CDR3 here is CASGLGAGNSEAFF. The CDR3 region has the DNA TGTGCTAGTGGTTTGGGCGCAGGGAATAGCGAAGCTTTCTTT. The chain uses TRBV12-5 and TRBJ1-1; a weak D match, TRBD1 (5 bases). The germline V gene has CDR1 LGHNT and CDR2 FRNRAP. The CDR3 runs to 14 residues. V lost 1 base and J 8 bases, leaving 14 bases between the germline ends. Full variable domain (outside the CDR3, taken from reference TRBV12-5 and TRBJ1-1): DARVTQTPRHKVTEMGQEVTMRCQPILGHNTVFWYRQTMMQGLELLAYFRNRAPLDDSGMPKDRFSAEMPDATLATLKIQPSEPRDSAVYFCASGLGAGNSEAFFGQGTRLTVV.

The chain recombines TRBV19 with TRBJ2-3; perhaps TRBD2 as D (5 bases). Trimming shortened V by 2 bases and J by 3 bases, and 15 bases separated the two germline ends. Germline assignment: CDR1 LNHDA and CDR2 SQIVND (reference sequence). The CDR3 is 16 amino acids. CDR3 coding DNA: TGTGCCAGTAGTATACGGGGTGCTGTACGGACAGATACGCAGTATTTT. Translating gives CASSIRGAVRTDTQYF.

The V and J genes are TRBV6-5 and TRBJ1-2; possibly TRBD1 for D (6 bases). Deletions cut 4 bases from V and 4 bases from J, with 13 bases between. This CDR3 comprises 14 residues. Germline CDR1 MNHEY, CDR2 SVGAGI. CDR3 residues: CASSFQGQSYGYTF. DNA of the CDR3: TGTGCCAGCAGTTTCCAGGGGCAGAGCTATGGCTACACCTTC.

CDR3 loop: CASSSRYLGEGNTEAFF. The CDR3 region has the DNA TGTGCCAGCAGCTCTAGGTATTTAGGGGAGGGGAACACTGAAGCTTTCTTT. The chain couples TRBV7-9 to TRBJ1-1, with D tentatively TRBD1 (5 bases). Germline CDR1 SEHNR, CDR2 FQNEAQ (reference sequence). This CDR3 comprises 17 residues. Trimming stripped 4 bases from V and 1 base from J, with 19 bases between.

The CDR3 DNA is TGTGCCAGCAGTTACACCGGGATCCAAGAGACCCAGTACTTC. Translating gives CASSYTGIQETQYF. The rearrangement uses TRBV6-5 and TRBJ2-5; D perhaps matches TRBD2 (5 bases). The length of the CDR3 is 14 residues. The ends were cut back, 2 bases at V and 1 base at J, with 8 bases in the middle. Germline lookup yields CDR1 MNHEY and CDR2 SVGAGI.

J is TRBJ2-7 and V is TRBV28; the match to TRBD2 covers 9 bases. Germline values: CDR1 MDHEN, CDR2 SYDVKM. CDR3 length: 13 amino acids. Trimming cost V 7 bases and J 3 bases; bases outside gene matches: 4. The CDR3 sequence is CASNRLAVYEQYF. CDR3 sequence (DNA): TGTGCCAGCAATAGACTAGCGGTCTACGAGCAGTACTTC.

This clone showed up just once. The rearrangement joins TRBV19 to TRBJ1-1; D unresolved. Trimming pared 2 bases from V and 6 bases from J, leaving 10 bases between. The CDR3 runs 13 residues. Germline CDR1 and CDR2: LNHDA and SQIVND (reference sequence). The CDR3 loop reads CASSIQPGAEAFF. CDR3 in DNA: TGTGCCAGTAGTATACAACCGGGTGCTGAAGCTTTCTTT.

This chain links TRBV4-1 with TRBJ2-7; no clear D. CDR1 MGHRA and CDR2 YSYEKL come from the germline V gene. V lost 0 bases to trimming and J lost 5 bases, with 11 bases between them. The CDR3 length is 14 residues. The CDR3 spells CASSQDPRVHEQYF. The CDR3 coding sequence is TGCGCCAGCAGCCAAGATCCCCGGGTCCACGAGCAGTACTTC.

V gene TRBV7-3 combines with J gene TRBJ2-1; TRBD2 aligns across 11 bases. V gave up 2 bases and J gave up 9 bases; unmatched junction bases: 3. The CDR3 length is 14 residues. From germline, CDR1 is SGHTA and CDR2 FQGTGA. In DNA form, the CDR3 reads TGTGCCAGCAGCTTATTGCTAGCGGGGGGTGAGCAGTTCTTC. This translates into CASSLLLAGGEQFF.

This CDR3 reads CASSPTRDRVYNEQFF. In nucleotides, the CDR3 is TGTGCCAGCTCACCCACCCGGGACAGGGTGTACAATGAGCAGTTCTTC. The rearrangement joins TRBV18 to TRBJ2-1; 9 bases are a match to TRBD1. The CDR3 length is 16 residues. Germline values: CDR1 KGHSH, CDR2 LQKENI. V was clipped by 3 bases and J by 4 bases; unmatched bases: 7.

This clone came up once. This sequence joins TRBV6-5 and TRBJ2-7; 7 nucleotides line up with TRBD1. V was pared by 5 bases and J by 3 bases, with 10 bases of the junction left unmatched. This CDR3 comprises 15 residues. Germline CDR1 reads MNHEY; CDR2 reads SVGAGI. The CDR3 DNA reads TGTGCCAGCAGTCGCACGGGACAGCTAAACTACGAGCAGTACTTC. This gives the protein CASSRTGQLNYEQYF.

This clone appeared a few times. CDR3: CASSQEPVQETQYF. The CDR3 DNA is TGCGCCAGCAGCCAGGAACCCGTCCAAGAGACCCAGTACTTC. The chain combines TRBV10-2 with TRBJ2-5, with D uncertain. CDR1 is WSHSY and CDR2 is SAAADI in the germline V gene. Trimming pared 6 bases from V and 1 base from J, leaving 12 bases between. The CDR3 runs 14 residues.

This chain uses TRBV7-9 with TRBJ2-7; perhaps TRBD1 as D (5 bases). Germline CDR1 reads SEHNR; CDR2 reads FQNEAQ (reference sequence). CDR3 length: 13 residues. Deletions cut 3 bases from V and 2 bases from J, with 8 bases between. This CDR3 reads CASSLAGPYEQYF. CDR3 coding DNA: TGTGCCAGCAGCTTGGCAGGGCCCTACGAGCAGTACTTC.

The chain joins TRBV29-1 to TRBJ2-2; 13 bases map to TRBD2. Trimming removed 3 bases from V and 6 bases from J; junction bases left unmatched: 1. This CDR3 has 14 amino acids. Germline V gene lookup returns CDR1 SQVTM and CDR2 ANQGSEA. The CDR3 region is CSVEGLAGPGELFF. The CDR3 coding sequence is TGCAGCGTTGAGGGACTAGCGGGGCCCGGGGAGCTGTTTTTT.

The V gene is TRBV5-6, the J gene TRBJ1-2; D call uncertain. Looked up from germline, CDR1 is SGHDT and CDR2 is YYEEEE. Trimming cost V 2 bases and J 4 bases, with 15 bases left between them. The CDR3 spans 15 residues. The CDR3 region has the DNA TGTGCCAGCAGCTTTCAGAGGAGGGCAGCCTATGGCTACACCTTC. Its translation is CASSFQRRAAYGYTF.

The chain links TRBV27 to TRBJ2-6, with TRBD1 matching over 9 bases. Germline V gene sequence: CDR1 MNHEY, CDR2 SMNVEV (reference sequence). The CDR3 has 18 residues. After removal of 5 bases from V and 0 bases from J, the junction contained 8 bases not matched to a gene. The CDR3 here is CASSPDRGPLSGANVLTF. CDR3 nucleotides: TGTGCCAGCAGTCCGGACAGGGGCCCTCTCTCTGGGGCCAACGTCCTGACTTTC. The whole variable domain, remainder taken from reference TRBV27 and TRBJ2-6, is EAQVTQNPRYLITVTGKKLTVTCSQNMNHEYMSWYRQDPGLGLRQIYYSMNVEVTDKGDVPEGYKVSRKEKRNFPLILESPSPNQTSLYFCASSPDRGPLSGANVLTFGAGSRLTVL.

CDR3 bases: TGTGCCAGCAGCTTGCGGGGCACAGGGGCCGAGCAGTACTTC. Its translation is CASSLRGTGAEQYF. The chain joins TRBV7-9 to TRBJ2-7, with D maybe TRBD1 (7 bases). CDR3 length: 14 residues. V was clipped by 3 bases and J by 6 bases, with 15 bases between them. Germline V gene sequence: CDR1 SEHNR, CDR2 FQNEAQ (reference sequence).

The gene calls are TRBV2 and TRBJ1-2, with 10 bases fitting TRBD1. Germline values: CDR1 SNHLY, CDR2 FYNNEI. This CDR3 comprises 12 residues. V lost 6 bases, J lost 8 bases, and 3 bases stayed unmatched. CDR3: CASRPTGGGYTF. For the CDR3, the DNA is TGTGCCAGCAGACCGACAGGGGGCGGCTACACCTTC.

The V and J genes are TRBV5-1 and TRBJ2-5, with 11 bases fitting TRBD2. J gave up 1 base and V 1 base, and 3 bases lay outside the gene matches. CDR1 is SGHRS, CDR2 YFSETQ, per germline. The CDR3 spans 16 residues. CDR3 amino acids: CASSLSLAGGQETQYF. Here the CDR3 DNA reads TGCGCCAGCAGCTTGAGCCTAGCGGGGGGCCAAGAGACCCAGTACTTC. Combining the CDR3 with reference TRBV5-1 and TRBJ2-5 gives the whole variable domain KAGVTQTPRYLIKTRGQQVTLSCSPISGHRSVSWYQQTPGQGLQFLFEYFSETQRNKGNFPGRFSGRQFSNSRSEMNVSTLELGDSALYLCASSLSLAGGQETQYFGPGTRLLVL.

This chain uses TRBV2 with TRBJ1-5; 7 nucleotides match TRBD1. Germline lookup yields CDR1 SNHLY and CDR2 FYNNEI. Unmatched junction bases numbered 6, after V lost 8 bases and J lost 2 bases. This CDR3 is built from 14 residues. The CDR3 nucleotides are TGTGCCAGCCACGACAGGGCTGGCAATCAGCCCCAGCATTTT. Protein sequence: CASHDRAGNQPQHF. Using reference TRBV2 and TRBJ1-5 for the parts outside the CDR3, the full variable domain is EPEVTQTPSHQVTQMGQEVILRCVPISNHLYFYWYRQILGQKVEFLVSFYNNEISEKSEIFDDQFSVERPDGSNFTLKIRSTKLEDSAMYFCASHDRAGNQPQHFGDGTRLSIL.

The chain employs TRBV29-1 and TRBJ2-1; TRBD2 agrees at 7 bases. Unmatched junction bases numbered 10, after V lost 6 bases and J lost 5 bases. Germline loops: CDR1 SQVTM, CDR2 ANQGSEA. CDR3 length: 14 residues. DNA of the CDR3: TGCAGCGTGGGAGGGACCCCTTGGGACAATGAGCAGTTCTTC. Residues: CSVGGTPWDNEQFF.

This chain links TRBV11-2 with TRBJ1-6; 7 nucleotides line up with TRBD1. J gave up 10 bases and V 4 bases, and 7 bases lay outside the gene matches. The CDR3 is 14 residues long. CDR1 and CDR2 (germline): SGHAT, FQNNGV. The CDR3 nucleotides are TGTGCCAGCAGCTACCTGACAGGGTGGTCACCCCTCCACTTT. It yields the protein CASSYLTGWSPLHF. Looking up the rest from reference TRBV11-2 and TRBJ1-6 gives the full variable domain: EAGVAQSPRYKIIEKRQSVAFWCNPISGHATLYWYQQILGQGPKLLIQFQNNGVVDDSQLPKDRFSAERLKGVDSTLKIQPAKLEDSAVYLCASSYLTGWSPLHFGNGTRLTVT.

The V gene is TRBV9, the J gene TRBJ2-3; weak D call: TRBD1 (7 bases). Germline-derived CDR1 and CDR2 are SGDLS and YYNGEE. The CDR3 is 15 residues long. Trimming shortened V by 4 bases and J by 2 bases, and 14 bases separated the two germline ends. CDR3 sequence reads: CASSPGGTPTDTQYF. CDR3 in DNA: TGTGCCAGCAGCCCAGGGGGGACGCCCACAGATACGCAGTATTTT.

V and J are TRBV5-1 and TRBJ1-5, with D hard to call. The V and J ends lost 0 bases and 0 bases respectively, with 4 bases between them. The germline V gene has CDR1 SGHRS and CDR2 YFSETQ. This CDR3 has 14 residues. CDR3 sequence reads: CASSLGVSNQPQHF. CDR3 coding DNA: TGCGCCAGCAGCTTGGGAGTTAGCAATCAGCCCCAGCATTTT.

V and J are TRBV7-6 and TRBJ1-6; perhaps TRBD1 as D (5 bases). Germline V gives CDR1 SGHVS, CDR2 FNYEAQ. CDR3 length: 15 amino acids. V was pared by 3 bases and J by 7 bases, with 13 bases between. The CDR3 coding sequence is TGTGCCAGCAGCTTCGCGCCCCGGGGGAATTCACCCCTCCACTTT. As protein: CASSFAPRGNSPLHF.

The rearrangement uses TRBV18 and TRBJ2-7; 7 positions match TRBD1. This CDR3 is 15 amino acids long. V shed 6 bases and J 0 bases; nucleotides not matched to a gene: 8. Germline lookup yields CDR1 KGHSH and CDR2 LQKENI. CDR3 amino acids: CASSPPQGSSYEQYF. The CDR3 region has the DNA TGTGCCAGCTCGCCGCCACAGGGGAGCTCCTACGAGCAGTACTTC.

The chain has TRBV29-1 and TRBJ1-2, with unresolved D. The CDR3 length is 13 residues. Per the germline V gene, CDR1 is SQVTM and CDR2 is ANQGSEA. Trimming took 3 bases from V and 6 from J, leaving 14 bases between them. The CDR3 DNA follows: TGCAGCGTTGAGAACATCAACCCCCATGGCTACACCTTC. Amino acids: CSVENINPHGYTF.

V is TRBV6-5 and J is TRBJ2-1; 7 nucleotides align to TRBD2. Germline V gene data show CDR1 as MNHEY and CDR2 as SVGAGI. With V trimmed by 7 bases and J by 14 bases, 14 bases remained unmatched. The CDR3 runs to 13 residues. The CDR3 DNA reads TGTGCCAGCAACTACAATGGGGGGGGAAGGGAGTTCTTC. Its protein is CASNYNGGGREFF.